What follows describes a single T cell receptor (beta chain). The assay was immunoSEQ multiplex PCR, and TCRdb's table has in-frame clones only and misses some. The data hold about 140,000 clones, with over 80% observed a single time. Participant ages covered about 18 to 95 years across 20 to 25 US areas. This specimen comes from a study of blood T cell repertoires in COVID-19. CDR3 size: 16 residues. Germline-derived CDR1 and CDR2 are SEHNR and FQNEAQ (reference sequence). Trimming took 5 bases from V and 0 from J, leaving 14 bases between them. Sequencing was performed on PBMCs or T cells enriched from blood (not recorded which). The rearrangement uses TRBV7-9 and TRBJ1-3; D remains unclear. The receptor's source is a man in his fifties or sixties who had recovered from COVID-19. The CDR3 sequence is CASSLSRRVSGNTIYF. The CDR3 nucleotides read TGTGCCAGCAGCCTTTCTCGACGGGTCTCTGGAAACACCATATATTTT.